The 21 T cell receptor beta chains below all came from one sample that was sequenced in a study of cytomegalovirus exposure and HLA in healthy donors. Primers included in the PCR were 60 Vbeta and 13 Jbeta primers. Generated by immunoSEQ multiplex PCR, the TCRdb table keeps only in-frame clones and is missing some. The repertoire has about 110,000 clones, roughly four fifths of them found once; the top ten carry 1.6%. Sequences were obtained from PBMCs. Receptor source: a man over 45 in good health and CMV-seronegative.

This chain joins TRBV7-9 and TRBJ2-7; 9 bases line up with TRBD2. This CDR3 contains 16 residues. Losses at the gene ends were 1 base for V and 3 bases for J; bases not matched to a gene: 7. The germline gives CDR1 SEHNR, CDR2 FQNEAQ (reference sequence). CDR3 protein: CASSLGSTSGHYEQYF. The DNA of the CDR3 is TGTGCCAGCAGCTTAGGATCGACTAGCGGCCACTACGAGCAGTACTTC.

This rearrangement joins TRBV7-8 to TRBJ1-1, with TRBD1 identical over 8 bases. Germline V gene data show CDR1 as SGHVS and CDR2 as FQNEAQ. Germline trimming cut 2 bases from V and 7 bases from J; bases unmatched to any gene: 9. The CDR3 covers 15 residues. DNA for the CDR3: TGTGCCAGCAGCTTAAACAGGGGGGGGAAAGGTGAAGCTTTCTTT. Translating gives CASSLNRGGKGEAFF.

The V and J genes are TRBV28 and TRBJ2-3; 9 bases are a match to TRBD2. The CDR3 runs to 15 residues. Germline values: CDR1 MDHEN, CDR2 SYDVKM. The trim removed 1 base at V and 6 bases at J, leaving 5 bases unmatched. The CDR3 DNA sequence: TGTGCCAGCAGTTTATTCCTAGCGGGGAGGGATACGCAGTATTTT. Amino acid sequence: CASSLFLAGRDTQYF.

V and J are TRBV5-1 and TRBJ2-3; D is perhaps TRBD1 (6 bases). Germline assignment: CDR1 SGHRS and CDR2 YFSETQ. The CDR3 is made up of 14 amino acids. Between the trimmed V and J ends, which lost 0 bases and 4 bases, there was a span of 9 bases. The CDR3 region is CASSLDRVADTQYF. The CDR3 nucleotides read TGCGCCAGCAGCTTGGACAGGGTTGCAGATACGCAGTATTTT.

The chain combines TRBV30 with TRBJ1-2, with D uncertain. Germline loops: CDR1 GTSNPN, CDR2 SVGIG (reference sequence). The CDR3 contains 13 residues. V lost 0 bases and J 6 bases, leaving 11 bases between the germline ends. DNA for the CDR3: TGTGCCTGGAGTGTACACAGTCCTAATGGCTACACCTTC. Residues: CAWSVHSPNGYTF.

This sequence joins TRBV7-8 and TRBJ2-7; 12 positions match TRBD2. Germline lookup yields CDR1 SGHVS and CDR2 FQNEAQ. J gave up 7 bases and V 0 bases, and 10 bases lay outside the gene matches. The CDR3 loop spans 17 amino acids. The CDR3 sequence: CASSLAAPLAGGREQYV. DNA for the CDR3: TGTGCCAGCAGCTTAGCGGCCCCCCTAGCGGGGGGGCGGGAGCAGTACGTC.

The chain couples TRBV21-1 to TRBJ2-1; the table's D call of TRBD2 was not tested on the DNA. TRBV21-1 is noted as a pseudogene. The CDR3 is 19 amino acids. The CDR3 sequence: CASSSFGLAGDPLYNEQFF. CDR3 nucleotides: TGTGCCAGCAGCTCCTTTGGACTAGCGGGGGACCCCTTATACAATGAGCAGTTCTTC.

Here the CDR3 reads CASGERMAGGHNEQFF. The CDR3 nucleotides read TGTGCTAGTGGTGAAAGAATGGCGGGGGGACACAATGAGCAGTTCTTC. The chain has TRBV12-5 and TRBJ2-1; the match to TRBD2 covers 8 bases. The germline V gene has CDR1 LGHNT and CDR2 FRNRAP. V shed 5 bases and J 5 bases; nucleotides not matched to a gene: 11. The CDR3 runs 16 residues.

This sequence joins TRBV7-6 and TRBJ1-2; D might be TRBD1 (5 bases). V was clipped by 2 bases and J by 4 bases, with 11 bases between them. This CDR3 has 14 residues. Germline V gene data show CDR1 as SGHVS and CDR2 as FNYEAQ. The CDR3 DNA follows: TGTGCCAGCAGCTTACGGGGGGGAGGCTATGGCTACACCTTC. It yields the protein CASSLRGGGYGYTF.

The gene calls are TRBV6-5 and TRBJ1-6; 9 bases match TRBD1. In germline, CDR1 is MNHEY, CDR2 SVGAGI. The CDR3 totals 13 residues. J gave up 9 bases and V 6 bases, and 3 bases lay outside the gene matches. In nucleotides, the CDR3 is TGTGCCAGCAGGGACAGGGGTGGTTCACCCCTCCACTTT. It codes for CASRDRGGSPLHF.

CDR3 sequence: CASSPGTAGETQYF. The CDR3 nucleotides read TGCGCCAGCAGCCCCGGGACAGCAGGGGAGACCCAGTACTTC. The V gene is TRBV5-1, the J gene TRBJ2-5, with 7 bases that match TRBD1. Germline loops: CDR1 SGHRS, CDR2 YFSETQ. The CDR3 has 14 amino acids. V gave up 4 bases and J gave up 5 bases; unmatched junction bases: 8.

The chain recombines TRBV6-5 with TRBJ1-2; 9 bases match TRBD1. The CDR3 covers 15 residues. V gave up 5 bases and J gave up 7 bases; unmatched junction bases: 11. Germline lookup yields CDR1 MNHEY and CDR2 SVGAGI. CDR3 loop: CASSPSPGTGIGYTF. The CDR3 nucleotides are TGTGCCAGCAGTCCATCCCCCGGGACAGGGATTGGCTACACCTTC.

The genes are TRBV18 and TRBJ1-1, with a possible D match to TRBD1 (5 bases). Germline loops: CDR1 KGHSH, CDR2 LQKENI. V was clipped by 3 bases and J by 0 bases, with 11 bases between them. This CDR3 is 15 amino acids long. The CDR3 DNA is TGTGCCAGCTCACCCTCGACAGCTTTGAACACTGAAGCTTTCTTT. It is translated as CASSPSTALNTEAFF.

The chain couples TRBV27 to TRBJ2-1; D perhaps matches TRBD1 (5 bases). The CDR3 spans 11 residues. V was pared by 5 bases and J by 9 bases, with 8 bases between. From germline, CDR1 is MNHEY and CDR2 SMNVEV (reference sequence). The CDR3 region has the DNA TGTGCCAGCAGTAGTACAGGTGAGCAGTTCTTC. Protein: CASSSTGEQFF.

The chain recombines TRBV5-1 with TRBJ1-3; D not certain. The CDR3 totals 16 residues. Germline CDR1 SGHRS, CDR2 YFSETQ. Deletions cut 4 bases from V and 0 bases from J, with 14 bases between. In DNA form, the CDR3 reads TGCGCCAGCAGCCCGGCTATCGGGAGCTCTGGAAACACCATATATTTT. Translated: CASSPAIGSSGNTIYF.

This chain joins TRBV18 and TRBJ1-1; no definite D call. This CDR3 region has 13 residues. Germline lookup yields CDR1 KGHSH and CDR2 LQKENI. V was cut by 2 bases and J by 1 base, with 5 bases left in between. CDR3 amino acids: CASSPGPNTEAFF. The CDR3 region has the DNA TGTGCCAGCTCACCAGGGCCGAACACTGAAGCTTTCTTT.

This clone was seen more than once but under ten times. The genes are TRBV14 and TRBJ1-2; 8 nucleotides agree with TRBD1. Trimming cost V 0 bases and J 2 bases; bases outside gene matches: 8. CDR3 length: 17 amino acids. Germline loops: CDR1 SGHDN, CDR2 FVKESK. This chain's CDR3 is CASSQDHQGAPNYGYTF. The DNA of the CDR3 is TGTGCCAGCAGCCAAGATCATCAGGGGGCGCCCAACTATGGCTACACCTTC.

This chain's CDR3 is CASSLGDRALGYTF. In nucleotides, the CDR3 is TGCGCCAGCAGCCTTGGGGACAGGGCTTTAGGCTACACCTTC. The rearrangement joins TRBV4-1 to TRBJ1-2, with 9 bases identical to TRBD1. The CDR3 has 14 residues. Germline V CDR1 and CDR2: MGHRA, YSYEKL. V lost 4 bases and J lost 8; bases outside the gene matches: 8.

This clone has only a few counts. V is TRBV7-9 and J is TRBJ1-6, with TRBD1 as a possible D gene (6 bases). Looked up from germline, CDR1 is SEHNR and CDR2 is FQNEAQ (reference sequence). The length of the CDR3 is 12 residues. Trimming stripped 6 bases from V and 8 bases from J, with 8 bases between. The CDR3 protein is CASSSGDSPLHF. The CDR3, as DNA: TGTGCCAGCAGTTCAGGGGATTCACCCCTCCACTTT.

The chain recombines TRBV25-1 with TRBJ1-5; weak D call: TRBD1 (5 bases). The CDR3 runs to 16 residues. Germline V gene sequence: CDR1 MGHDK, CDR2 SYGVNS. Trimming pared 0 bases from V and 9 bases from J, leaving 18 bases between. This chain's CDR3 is CASSEYRGKGFGPQHF. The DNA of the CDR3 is TGTGCCAGCAGTGAATACCGGGGGAAGGGCTTTGGGCCCCAGCATTTT.

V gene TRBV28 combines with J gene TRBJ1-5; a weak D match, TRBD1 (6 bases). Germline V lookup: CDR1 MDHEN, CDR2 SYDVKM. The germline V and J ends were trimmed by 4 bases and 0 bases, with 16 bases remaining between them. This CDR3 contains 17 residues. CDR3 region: CASSYSGTSYSNQPQHF. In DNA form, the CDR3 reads TGTGCCAGCAGTTACTCCGGGACAAGCTATAGCAATCAGCCCCAGCATTTT.